Below, 31 T cell receptor beta chains from the same sample are listed, as sequenced in a study of metastatic and nonmetastatic thyroid tumors (TCRdb year 2020). No patient had received any treatment before thyroid surgery. The library was prepared using PCR. The instrument was an Illumina HiSeq 4000. Through fastp at Q25 and MiXCR, TCRdb rebuilt clones from the public reads, retaining in-frame beta chains. Present in this sample are several thousand clones, 30% to 40% of which were seen just once. 24% of the sample is held by the ten biggest clonotypes. Sequenced input: adjacent normal tissue. The receptors stem from a female donor with papillary thyroid cancer or a benign thyroid nodule (not recorded which). Some clones in this sample may be carry-over from other donors' samples.

The V gene is TRBV7-8, the J gene TRBJ1-1; weak D call: TRBD1 (6 bases). Germline-derived CDR1 and CDR2 are SGHVS and FQNEAQ. The CDR3 runs 14 residues. Between the trimmed V and J ends, which lost 0 bases and 5 bases, there was a span of 10 bases. The CDR3 spells CASSLAGGRTEAFF. CDR3 bases: TGTGCCAGCAGCTTAGCAGGGGGGCGAACTGAAGCTTTCTTT.

This chain uses TRBV12-3 or TRBV12-4 with TRBJ2-7; the D gene could be TRBD1 or TRBD2 (5 bases each). The V end was cut by 3 bases, the J end by 12 bases, with 18 bases between. This CDR3 contains 13 residues. CDR3 sequence: CASSFSVGTAGYF. DNA for the CDR3: TGTGCCAGCAGTTTTTCTGTAGGGACCGCGGGGTACTTC.

Relative to its sample, this clone is large. The chain carries TRBV6-2 or TRBV6-3 and TRBJ2-7; 10 nucleotides align to TRBD2. The CDR3 runs to 17 residues. V was pared by 2 bases and J by 0 bases, with 7 bases of the junction left unmatched. CDR1 is MNHEY, CDR2 SVGEGT, per germline. The CDR3: CASSYASGGLVSYEQYF. The CDR3 DNA reads as TGTGCCAGCAGTTACGCTAGCGGGGGTTTGGTCTCCTACGAGCAGTACTTC.

Only a few counts were recorded for this clone. This chain connects TRBV6-1 to TRBJ1-1, with TRBD1 matching over 7 bases. J was trimmed by 7 bases and V by 6 bases; bases with no gene match: 11. Germline V gene data show CDR1 as MNHNS and CDR2 as SASEGT. The CDR3 is 14 residues long. CDR3 bases: TGTGCCAGCAGCACCTCCAGGGGGAAGATTGAAGCTTTCTTT. Translation gives CASSTSRGKIEAFF.

This clone is classed as medium-sized. The rearrangement uses TRBV7-6 and TRBJ2-1; D is possibly TRBD1 or TRBD2 (5 bases each). V was clipped by 5 bases and J by 5 bases, with 19 bases between them. The CDR3 length is 16 residues. Germline assignment: CDR1 SGHVS and CDR2 FNYEAQ. CDR3 coding DNA: TGTGCCAGCAGCCCCGCCGTGCAGGGACGGAACAATGAGCAGTTCTTC. Translated, it gives CASSPAVQGRNNEQFF.

This clone came up a few times. This chain joins TRBV27 and TRBJ1-1, with D possibly being TRBD1 (6 bases). The CDR3 totals 16 residues. Per germline, CDR1 MNHEY and CDR2 SMNVEV (reference sequence). Trimming removed 4 bases at V and 4 bases at J, with 19 bases between. The CDR3 is CASSSSGVLTGTEAFF. The CDR3 DNA is TGTGCCAGCAGTTCTTCAGGGGTCCTTACGGGCACTGAAGCTTTCTTT.

The chain employs TRBV6-2 or TRBV6-3 and TRBJ1-1, with 8 bases matching TRBD1. The CDR3 totals 15 residues. The V gene end was trimmed by 6 bases and the J gene end by 2 bases; junction bases not matched to a gene: 8. CDR1 and CDR2 (germline): MNHEY, SVGEGT. The CDR3 DNA follows: TGTGCCAGCAGGTACAGACAGGGGACTAACACTGAAGCTTTCTTT. The encoded protein is CASRYRQGTNTEAFF.

The chain recombines TRBV5-1 with TRBJ1-1; D is undetermined. In germline, CDR1 is SGHRS, CDR2 YFSETQ. V lost 2 bases, J lost 4 bases, and 9 bases lay in between. The CDR3 is made up of 13 amino acids. The CDR3, as DNA: TGCGCCAGCAGCTTCGCCGAAGGCACTGAAGCTTTCTTT. Protein product: CASSFAEGTEAFF.

By frequency in the sample, this clone is medium-sized. The chain couples TRBV24-1 to TRBJ2-7; the match to TRBD1 covers 9 bases. Germline CDR1 reads KGHDR; CDR2 reads SFDVKD. The CDR3 sequence is 16 residues long. V was pared by 3 bases and J by 6 bases, with 11 bases of the junction left unmatched. Written as DNA, the CDR3 is TGTGCCACCAGTGATGTAATACCGGGACAGGGCTGCGAGCAGTACTTC. Residues: CATSDVIPGQGCEQYF.

The genes are TRBV20-1 and TRBJ2-1, with 11 bases identical to TRBD2. This CDR3 comprises 15 residues. Germline CDR1 and CDR2: DFQATT and SNEGSKA (reference sequence). Unmatched junction bases numbered 11, after V lost 6 bases and J lost 7 bases. The CDR3, as DNA: TGCAGTGCGAGCATTATGGGACTAGCGGAAAATGAGCAGTTCTTC. This sequence encodes CSASIMGLAENEQFF.

The genes are TRBV7-2 and TRBJ1-2, with D hard to call. Germline V gene data show CDR1 as SGHTA and CDR2 as FQGNSA. This CDR3 has 12 residues. V was clipped by 0 bases and J by 5 bases, with 4 bases between them. For the CDR3, the DNA is TGTGCCAGCAGCTTAGCCCTGTATGGCTACACCTTC. It codes for CASSLALYGYTF.

By sample fraction, this clone is large (0.1 to 1%). This chain uses TRBV11-2 with TRBJ2-7, with TRBD1 matching 8 bases. The V gene end was trimmed by 0 bases and the J gene end by 2 bases; junction bases not matched to a gene: 6. The CDR3 runs 16 residues. Germline V gene sequence: CDR1 SGHAT, CDR2 FQNNGV. The CDR3 protein is CASSLDSGQGTYEQYF. The CDR3 DNA reads as TGTGCCAGCAGCTTAGACTCCGGACAGGGCACCTACGAGCAGTACTTC.

As to this clone: The junction departs from the called germline gene at one end, perhaps through a read error. V gene TRBV7-3 combines with J gene TRBJ2-1, with 7 bases lining up with TRBD1. This CDR3 spans 15 amino acids. Germline V CDR1 and CDR2: SGHTA, FQGTGA. The CDR3 DNA reads as TGTGCCAGCAGCCTAACCGGGACAGACAACAATGAGCAGTTCTTC. It yields the protein CASSLTGTDNNEQFF.

This clone counts as medium-sized (0.01 to 0.1%). The chain combines TRBV11-2 with TRBJ1-2, with a weak D call TRBD1 (6 bases). The length of the CDR3 is 16 residues. The V gene lost 0 bases and the J gene lost 1 base, with 12 bases spanning the gap. Germline values: CDR1 SGHAT, CDR2 FQNNGV. CDR3 nucleotide sequence: TGTGCCAGCAGCTTAGAGGTCAGGGGCGTTAACTATGGCTACACCTTC. Protein: CASSLEVRGVNYGYTF. Using reference TRBV11-2 and TRBJ1-2 for the parts outside the CDR3, the full variable domain is EAGVAQSPRYKIIEKRQSVAFWCNPISGHATLYWYQQILGQGPKLLIQFQNNGVVDDSQLPKDRFSAERLKGVDSTLKIQPAKLEDSAVYLCASSLEVRGVNYGYTFGSGTRLTVV.

This clone was observed at least ten times. The chain carries TRBV5-6 and TRBJ2-7; no clear D gene. Trimming removed 0 bases from V and 1 base from J, with 8 bases in between. The CDR3 is 14 residues long. Germline V CDR1 and CDR2: SGHDT, YYEEEE. This CDR3 is CASSLDFTSYEQYF. As DNA, the CDR3 is TGTGCCAGCAGCTTGGATTTCACTTCCTACGAGCAGTACTTC.

This clone was seen many times. A much larger clone differs by one base, so this may be a read error. Within the sample, other DNA sequences also encode this same CDR3. This chain connects TRBV20-1 to TRBJ1-1, with D uncertain. CDR1 and CDR2 from the germline V gene are DFQATT and SNEGSKA (reference sequence). The CDR3 runs to 12 residues. The V and J ends lost 3 bases and 5 bases respectively, with 10 bases between them. The CDR3 protein is CSARGWGTEAFF. CDR3 sequence (DNA): TGCAGTGCTAGGGGATGGGGTACTGAAGCTTTCTTT.

This sequence joins TRBV19 and TRBJ2-2; D remains ambiguous. Germline values: CDR1 LNHDA, CDR2 SQIVND (reference sequence). This CDR3 comprises 14 residues. V was shortened by 3 bases and J by 1 base, with 6 bases between the two germline ends. CDR3 in amino acids: CASSIGWNTGELFF. CDR3 sequence (DNA): TGTGCCAGTAGTATTGGATGGAACACCGGGGAGCTGTTTTTT.

This clone came up a few times. Other DNA sequences in the same sample also yield this CDR3. The V and J genes are TRBV28 and TRBJ2-7, with 9 bases identical to TRBD2. CDR1 and CDR2 from the germline V gene are MDHEN and SYDVKM. With V trimmed by 6 bases and J by 3 bases, 12 bases remained unmatched. This CDR3 is 16 amino acids long. The CDR3 bases are TGTGCCAGCAGGCCACCGGGACTAGCAGCCGGCTACGAGCAGTACTTC. Translated: CASRPPGLAAGYEQYF.

The CDR3 DNA is TGTGCCAGCAGTTACTCCTGGACAGGGGGCCCCGGGGGCTACACCTTC. Translated: CASSYSWTGGPGGYTF. This sequence joins TRBV6-5 and TRBJ1-2; 11 positions match TRBD1. Losses at the gene ends were 0 bases for V and 8 bases for J; bases not matched to a gene: 8. Germline V gene sequence: CDR1 MNHEY, CDR2 SVGAGI. This CDR3 has 16 amino acids.

This clone was picked up a small number of times. The chain carries TRBV7-2 and TRBJ2-7; D is ambiguous. Germline values: CDR1 SGHTA, CDR2 FQGNSA. Between the trimmed V and J ends, which lost 5 bases and 4 bases, there was a span of 9 bases. The CDR3 is made up of 12 amino acids. This CDR3 reads CASSRPGYEQYF. CDR3 coding DNA: TGTGCCAGCAGCAGACCAGGTTACGAGCAGTACTTC.

V is TRBV6-1 and J is TRBJ1-1; D gene uncertain. Between the trimmed V and J ends, which lost 7 bases and 6 bases, there was a span of 18 bases. The CDR3 has 14 amino acids. Looked up from germline, CDR1 is MNHNS and CDR2 is SASEGT. The chain's CDR3 is CASIHGRWISEAFF. CDR3 coding DNA: TGTGCCAGCATCCACGGCAGGTGGATCTCTGAAGCTTTCTTT.

CDR3 in amino acids: CASSQEPLGTIYF. The CDR3 nucleotides read TGCGCCAGCAGCCAAGAGCCGCTGGGGACGATATACTTC. The chain couples TRBV4-1 to TRBJ2-7; the D call may be TRBD1 or TRBD2 (5 bases each). The CDR3 has 13 amino acids. V gave up 0 bases and J gave up 13 bases, with 16 bases separating them. CDR1 and CDR2 (germline): MGHRA, YSYEKL.

The chain recombines TRBV5-6 with TRBJ2-7, with 8 bases aligning to TRBD2. This CDR3 region has 17 residues. The trim removed 4 bases at V and 5 bases at J, leaving 17 bases unmatched. Germline CDR1 SGHDT, CDR2 YYEEEE. The CDR3 DNA reads TGTGCCAGCAGCACCCCCCCCAAGGGACTAGGCCAGAACGAGCAGTACTTC. Amino acids: CASSTPPKGLGQNEQYF.

In its sample, this clone is medium-sized. This sequence joins TRBV10-3 and TRBJ2-6, with D uncertain. The CDR3 length is 16 residues. Germline-derived CDR1 and CDR2 are ENHRY and SYGVKD. V was shortened by 6 bases and J by 0 bases, with 12 bases between the two germline ends. The CDR3 spells CAIRPPADSGANVLTF. In nucleotides, the CDR3 is TGTGCCATCAGACCTCCCGCGGACTCTGGGGCCAACGTCCTGACTTTC.

This clone rates as medium-sized (0.01 to 0.1%). The chain links TRBV6-1 to TRBJ2-7; 9 positions match TRBD2. Germline CDR1 MNHNS, CDR2 SASEGT. The J segment lost 3 bases and the V segment lost 5 bases, leaving 14 bases of the junction unmatched. This CDR3 is 17 amino acids long. The CDR3 region has the DNA TGTGCCAGCAGTCTTTTTTCGATAGCGGGGGAGTTCTACGAGCAGTACTTC. This sequence encodes CASSLFSIAGEFYEQYF.

This clone was counted ten times or more. J is TRBJ1-4 and V is TRBV5-4; 9 bases line up with TRBD1. Losses at the gene ends were 4 bases for V and 7 bases for J; bases not matched to a gene: 5. There are 14 residues in the CDR3. Germline CDR1 reads SGHNT; CDR2 reads YYREEE (reference sequence). The DNA of the CDR3 is TGTGCCAGCAGCACCGACAGGGGGGGTGAAAAACTGTTTTTT. Amino acid sequence: CASSTDRGGEKLFF.

V usage is TRBV6-1 and J usage is TRBJ2-7; 13 nucleotides align to TRBD2. Germline V gene sequence: CDR1 MNHNS, CDR2 SASEGT. Trimming at V came to 10 bases and at J to 5 bases, leaving 5 bases not matched to a gene. The CDR3 extends over 13 amino acids. Written as DNA, the CDR3 is TGTGCCACCCGGACTAGCGGGAGCCACGAGCAGTACTTC. It specifies CATRTSGSHEQYF.

V gene TRBV7-9 combines with J gene TRBJ2-5; either TRBD1 or TRBD2 may supply D (6 bases each). Trimming took off 5 bases at V and 4 bases at J, with 11 bases between the two ends. The CDR3 has 13 residues. Germline V gene data show CDR1 as SEHNR and CDR2 as FQNEAQ (reference sequence). CDR3 residues: CASSPRGAETQYF. CDR3 in DNA: TGTGCCAGCAGCCCTAGGGGGGCAGAGACCCAGTACTTC.

The rearrangement joins TRBV2 to TRBJ2-7; TRBD2 is a possible D gene (6 bases). CDR1 is SNHLY and CDR2 is FYNNEI in the germline V gene. This CDR3 region has 14 residues. V dropped 6 bases and J dropped 1 base, with 13 bases sitting between them. The DNA for the CDR3 is TGTGCCAGCAGGTCGGGGACTCAATCCTACGAGCAGTACTTC. This sequence encodes CASRSGTQSYEQYF.

The rearrangement links TRBV28 to TRBJ2-7; 14 nucleotides agree with TRBD2. Looked up from germline, CDR1 is MDHEN and CDR2 is SYDVKM. Trimming at V came to 5 bases and at J to 4 bases, leaving 4 bases not matched to a gene. The CDR3 is made up of 15 amino acids. CDR3 nucleotides: TGTGCCAGCAGTGGGGGACTAGCGGGGGCTTACGAGCAGTACTTC. It codes for CASSGGLAGAYEQYF.

The chain has TRBV27 and TRBJ1-5; 7 nucleotides line up with TRBD1. The J segment lost 4 bases and the V segment lost 4 bases, leaving 19 bases of the junction unmatched. The CDR3 spans 19 residues. The germline gives CDR1 MNHEY, CDR2 SMNVEV (reference sequence). This CDR3 is CASSSGTGVRGTFNQPQHF. CDR3 nucleotide sequence: TGTGCCAGCAGTTCCGGCACAGGGGTAAGAGGTACCTTTAATCAGCCCCAGCATTTT.